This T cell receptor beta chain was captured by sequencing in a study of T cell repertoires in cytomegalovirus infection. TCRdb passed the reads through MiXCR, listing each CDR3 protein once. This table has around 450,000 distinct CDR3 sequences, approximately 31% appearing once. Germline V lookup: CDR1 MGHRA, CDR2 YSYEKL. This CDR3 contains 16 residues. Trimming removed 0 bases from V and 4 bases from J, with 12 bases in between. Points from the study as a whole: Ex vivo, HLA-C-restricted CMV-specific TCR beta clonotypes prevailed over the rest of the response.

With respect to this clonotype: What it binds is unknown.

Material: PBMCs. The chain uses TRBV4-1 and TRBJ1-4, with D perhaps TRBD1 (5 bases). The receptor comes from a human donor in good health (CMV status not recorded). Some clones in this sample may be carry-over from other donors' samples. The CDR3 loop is CASSQDPQGNNEKLFF. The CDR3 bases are TGCGCCAGCAGCCAAGACCCTCAGGGCAATAATGAAAAACTGTTTTTT.